Listed below are T cell receptor beta chains from one sample, sequenced in a study of blood T cell repertoires in COVID-19. The protocol was immunoSEQ multiplex PCR, while the TCRdb copy is restricted to in-frame clones and leaves out a portion. The sample consists of some 150,000 clones, approximately 89% of them appearing once. The material sequenced was peripheral blood. The receptors originated from a human donor in a cohort sampled during active COVID-19. Each CDR3 is given with its conserved first and last residue. The order of the fields is J gene, V gene, clone size, D gene, CDR3 protein, CDR3 DNA. The D gene is left open where the match is weak. Only part of the rows carry a size: once, few, many, or a class if the clone is expanded.

J: TRBJ2-5
V: TRBV2
size: -
D: TRBD2
CDR3: CASKTSGGVLSETQYF
DNA: TGTGCCAGCAAGACTAGCGGGGGGGTCTTGTCGGAGACCCAGTACTTC

J: TRBJ1-2
V: TRBV5-1
size: once
D: TRBD1
CDR3: CASSLPTGTNYGYTF
DNA: TGCGCCAGCAGCTTACCGACAGGGACCAACTATGGCTACACCTTC

J: TRBJ1-5
V: TRBV18
size: -
D: TRBD1
CDR3: CASSLLDSGGMGNQPQHF
DNA: TGTGCCAGCTCATTACTCGATTCAGGGGGAATGGGCAATCAGCCCCAGCATTTT

J: TRBJ2-4
V: TRBV7-8
size: -
D: TRBD1
CDR3: CASSRPRPGQGIQYF
DNA: TGTGCCAGCAGCCGCCCCCGACCGGGACAGGGTATTCAGTACTTC

J: TRBJ2-3
V: TRBV5-1
size: -
D: -
CDR3: CASSLQGPRTDTQYF
DNA: TGCGCCAGCAGCCTTCAGGGCCCACGTACAGATACGCAGTATTTT

J: TRBJ2-3
V: TRBV5-4
size: -
D: -
CDR3: CASSLAGADTQYF
DNA: TGTGCCAGCAGCTTGGCCGGAGCAGATACGCAGTATTTT

J: TRBJ2-1
V: TRBV19
size: once
D: TRBD2
CDR3: CASSILGTSGGPYNEQFF
DNA: TGTGCCAGTAGTATTTTAGGGACTAGCGGGGGGCCCTACAATGAGCAGTTCTTC

J: TRBJ2-2
V: TRBV10-3
size: -
D: TRBD2
CDR3: CAIRSGGGTGELFF
DNA: TGTGCCATCAGATCGGGGGGAGGGACCGGGGAGCTGTTTTTT

J: TRBJ2-5
V: TRBV18
size: -
D: TRBD1
CDR3: CASSLFRDREETQYF
DNA: TGTGCCAGCTCGCTATTCCGGGACAGGGAGGAGACCCAGTACTTC

J: TRBJ1-1
V: TRBV12-5
size: -
D: -
CDR3: CASDTIANTEAFF
DNA: TGTGCTAGTGACACAATAGCGAACACTGAAGCTTTCTTT

J: TRBJ2-1
V: TRBV18
size: -
D: -
CDR3: CASSRASYNEQFF
DNA: TGTGCCAGCTCACGAGCTTCATACAATGAGCAGTTCTTC

J: TRBJ2-1
V: TRBV12-3/TRBV12-4
size: -
D: -
CDR3: CASSLGFGNEQFF
DNA: TGTGCCAGCAGTTTAGGGTTCGGTAATGAGCAGTTCTTC

J: TRBJ1-3
V: TRBV5-8
size: -
D: TRBD1
CDR3: CASSWDRGSGNTIYF
DNA: TGTGCCAGCAGCTGGGACAGGGGCTCTGGAAACACCATATATTTT

J: TRBJ2-5
V: TRBV5-1
size: -
D: -
CDR3: CASSLGGLRDQETQYF
DNA: TGCGCCAGCAGCTTGGGAGGATTGAGGGATCAAGAGACCCAGTACTTC

J: TRBJ1-5
V: TRBV27
size: -
D: -
CDR3: CASSLNGRGRNNQPQHF
DNA: TGTGCCAGCAGTTTGAACGGGAGGGGACGGAACAATCAGCCCCAGCATTTT

J: TRBJ1-6
V: TRBV5-6
size: -
D: TRBD1
CDR3: CASSLGQGDSPLHF
DNA: TGTGCCAGCAGCTTAGGGCAGGGGGATTCACCCCTCCACTTT

J: TRBJ1-1
V: TRBV4-2
size: -
D: -
CDR3: CASSHYPGGTEAFF
DNA: TGTGCCAGCAGCCACTACCCGGGTGGGACTGAAGCTTTCTTT

J: TRBJ1-2
V: TRBV12-3/TRBV12-4
size: -
D: -
CDR3: CASSFDTNYGYTF
DNA: TGTGCCAGCAGTTTCGACACGAACTATGGCTACACCTTC

J: TRBJ2-3
V: TRBV19
size: -
D: TRBD2
CDR3: CASSPGGLYTQYF
DNA: TGTGCCAGTAGTCCCGGGGGGTTATATACGCAGTATTTT

J: TRBJ1-2
V: TRBV2
size: -
D: TRBD1
CDR3: CASSEARARGSYGYTF
DNA: TGTGCCAGCAGTGAAGCAAGAGCCAGGGGGTCCTATGGCTACACCTTC

J: TRBJ2-7
V: TRBV6-6
size: -
D: -
CDR3: CASSYPDSSYEQYF
DNA: TGTGCCAGCAGTTACCCGGACAGCTCCTACGAGCAGTACTTC

J: TRBJ1-2
V: TRBV5-5
size: -
D: TRBD1
CDR3: CASSTTGVRGYTF
DNA: TGTGCCAGCAGCACCACAGGGGTACGAGGCTACACCTTC

J: TRBJ2-6
V: TRBV7-2
size: -
D: TRBD1
CDR3: CASSLTGGAGANVLTF
DNA: TGTGCCAGCAGCTTAACAGGGGGCGCTGGGGCCAACGTCCTGACTTTC

J: TRBJ1-2
V: TRBV21-1
size: -
D: -
CDR3: CASSRTGGSGYTF
DNA: TGTGCCAGCAGCCGGACAGGGGGCAGTGGCTACACCTTC

J: TRBJ2-5
V: TRBV5-4
size: -
D: -
CDR3: CASSRWQGSQETQYF
DNA: TGTGCCAGCAGTCGATGGCAGGGGTCTCAAGAGACCCAGTACTTC

J: TRBJ1-1
V: TRBV18
size: once
D: -
CDR3: CASSPRNRANTEAFF
DNA: TGTGCCAGCTCACCACGGAACAGGGCTAACACTGAAGCTTTCTTT

J: TRBJ2-2
V: TRBV7-2
size: -
D: -
CDR3: CASSLVLAGTGELFF
DNA: TGTGCCAGCAGCTTAGTACTAGCTGGCACCGGGGAGCTGTTTTTT

J: TRBJ2-7
V: TRBV27
size: -
D: -
CDR3: CASSSSWQTYEQYF
DNA: TGTGCCAGCAGTTCATCGTGGCAGACCTACGAGCAGTACTTC

J: TRBJ2-3
V: TRBV6-5
size: -
D: TRBD2
CDR3: CASSYSPSGVPDTQYF
DNA: TGTGCCAGCAGTTACTCTCCTAGCGGTGTACCAGATACGCAGTATTTT

J: TRBJ2-7
V: TRBV10-3
size: -
D: TRBD1
CDR3: CAISVETGTYEQYF
DNA: TGTGCCATCAGTGTTGAGACAGGGACCTACGAGCAGTACTTC

J: TRBJ1-4
V: TRBV19
size: -
D: -
CDR3: CASSSSENEKLFF
DNA: TGTGCCAGTAGTAGTAGCGAAAATGAAAAACTGTTTTTT

J: TRBJ1-3
V: TRBV18
size: -
D: -
CDR3: CASSPSGVAVGNTIYF
DNA: TGTGCCAGCTCACCATCAGGGGTTGCGGTTGGAAACACCATATATTTT

J: TRBJ2-5
V: TRBV19
size: -
D: TRBD1
CDR3: CASSAQTGESETQYF
DNA: TGTGCCAGTAGTGCCCAGACAGGGGAAAGTGAGACCCAGTACTTC

J: TRBJ1-4
V: TRBV6-5
size: -
D: -
CDR3: CASSSPGREKLFF
DNA: TGTGCCAGCAGTTCTCCAGGGAGGGAAAAACTGTTTTTT

J: TRBJ2-7
V: TRBV18
size: many
D: -
CDR3: CASSLSLGGLGEQYF
DNA: TGTGCCAGCTCACTTTCTTTAGGGGGTCTCGGCGAGCAGTACTTC

J: TRBJ2-1
V: TRBV9
size: -
D: TRBD1
CDR3: CASSLLPDRDNEQFF
DNA: TGTGCCAGCAGCCTACTCCCGGACAGGGACAATGAGCAGTTCTTC

J: TRBJ1-2
V: TRBV3-1/TRBV3-2
size: -
D: TRBD1
CDR3: CASSQEGWGQGYYGYTF
DNA: TGTGCCAGCAGCCAAGAGGGCTGGGGACAGGGATACTATGGCTACACCTTC

J: TRBJ2-7
V: TRBV7-2
size: -
D: -
CDR3: CASSLGQVSYEQYF
DNA: TGTGCCAGCAGCTTAGGACAGGTTTCCTACGAGCAGTACTTC

J: TRBJ1-1
V: TRBV5-1
size: -
D: -
CDR3: CASSPRGVRGTEAFF
DNA: TGCGCCAGCAGCCCTCGGGGTGTGAGGGGGACTGAAGCTTTCTTT

J: TRBJ2-1
V: TRBV19
size: -
D: TRBD1
CDR3: CASHPGTGAYNEQFF
DNA: TGTGCCAGCCATCCCGGGACAGGGGCCTACAATGAGCAGTTCTTC

J: TRBJ2-1
V: TRBV12-5
size: -
D: TRBD2
CDR3: CASGWASGGSYNEQFF
DNA: TGTGCTAGTGGCTGGGCTAGCGGGGGTTCCTACAATGAGCAGTTCTTC

J: TRBJ1-4
V: TRBV5-6
size: -
D: -
CDR3: CASIETGKGLEKLFF
DNA: TGTGCCAGCATCGAAACGGGGAAGGGACTAGAAAAACTGTTTTTT

J: TRBJ1-4
V: TRBV19
size: -
D: -
CDR3: CASNAEGTTNEKLFF
DNA: TGTGCCAGTAACGCCGAGGGCACAACTAATGAAAAACTGTTTTTT

J: TRBJ2-1
V: TRBV19
size: -
D: -
CDR3: CASSIATLALYNEQFF
DNA: TGTGCCAGTAGTATAGCCACCCTAGCGCTCTACAATGAGCAGTTCTTC

J: TRBJ2-3
V: TRBV4-1
size: -
D: -
CDR3: CASSQGYLNTDTQYF
DNA: TGCGCCAGCAGCCAAGGGTACCTAAACACAGATACGCAGTATTTT

J: TRBJ1-4
V: TRBV5-1
size: -
D: -
CDR3: CASSLLPGANEKLFF
DNA: TGCGCCAGCAGCTTGCTGCCGGGAGCTAATGAAAAACTGTTTTTT

J: TRBJ2-3
V: TRBV9
size: -
D: -
CDR3: CASSVYRSSRTDTQYF
DNA: TGTGCCAGCAGCGTTTACAGGTCCTCTCGCACAGATACGCAGTATTTT

J: TRBJ2-2
V: TRBV5-6
size: -
D: -
CDR3: CASSLELAIGELFF
DNA: TGTGCCAGCAGCTTGGAACTAGCAATCGGGGAGCTGTTTTTT

J: TRBJ2-1
V: TRBV5-1
size: -
D: -
CDR3: CASSLAGETYNEQFF
DNA: TGCGCCAGCAGCTTGGCGGGGGAGACCTACAATGAGCAGTTCTTC

J: TRBJ1-5
V: TRBV6-2/TRBV6-3
size: -
D: -
CDR3: CASSSFQGLGQPQHF
DNA: TGTGCCAGCAGTTCTTTCCAGGGTTTAGGTCAGCCCCAGCATTTT

J: TRBJ2-1
V: TRBV7-8
size: -
D: -
CDR3: CASSLDSPPSYNEQFF
DNA: TGTGCCAGCAGCTTAGATTCTCCCCCCAGTTACAATGAGCAGTTCTTC

J: TRBJ2-5
V: TRBV7-2
size: -
D: -
CDR3: CASSGGGLPQETQYF
DNA: TGTGCCAGCAGCGGAGGGGGACTACCGCAAGAGACCCAGTACTTC

J: TRBJ1-5
V: TRBV19
size: -
D: TRBD1
CDR3: CASSIGQIRGSNQPQHF
DNA: TGTGCCAGTAGTATCGGACAGATCAGGGGGAGCAATCAGCCCCAGCATTTT

J: TRBJ2-7
V: TRBV27
size: -
D: -
CDR3: CASSLAGISTYEQYF
DNA: TGTGCCAGCAGTTTGGCAGGGATATCGACCTACGAGCAGTACTTC

J: TRBJ1-2
V: TRBV7-6
size: -
D: -
CDR3: CASSLGGSYGYTF
DNA: TGTGCCAGCAGCTTAGGAGGGTCCTATGGCTACACCTTC

J: TRBJ1-1
V: TRBV27
size: -
D: -
CDR3: CASSLSRGARNTEAFF
DNA: TGTGCCAGCAGTTTATCTCGGGGGGCTCGGAACACTGAAGCTTTCTTT